This is a list of T cell receptor beta chains from one sample in a study of identical twins. TCRdb called the 5' RACE reads again in MiXCR, with one record for every CDR3 protein. The table lists 200,000 to 300,000 distinct CDR3 sequences, about 10% of them singletons, with approximately 11% in the top ten. The material sequenced was memory T cells sorted from blood. Receptors were obtained from a man aged 50 or older in good health. Each CDR3 is given with its conserved first and last residue. Each record gives: D gene, J gene, V gene, clone size, CDR3 protein, CDR3 DNA. D genes are given only for firm matches. For some rows the clone size is stated as once, few or many, or as a class when expanded; others skip it.

TRBD2,TRBJ2-5,TRBV28,many,CASSLLTSGSLGRETQYF,TGTGCCAGCAGTTTATTGACTAGCGGGAGTCTTGGTCGAGAGACCCAGTACTTC
-,TRBJ2-5,TRBV3-1,-,CASSQGAGRETQYF,TGTGCCAGCAGCCAAGGGGCAGGGAGAGAGACCCAGTACTTC
-,TRBJ1-2,TRBV28,few,CASSLYSGRTNYGYTF,TGTGCCAGCAGTTTATATTCAGGACGGACTAACTATGGCTACACCTTC
-,TRBJ1-1,TRBV28,many,CASSFYPSTKSTGRSEAFF,TGTGCCAGCAGTTTTTATCCCTCTACAAAATCTACAGGGAGAAGTGAAGCTTTCTTT
-,TRBJ2-4,TRBV20-1,-,CSAGDLAKNIQYF,TGCAGTGCCGGGGACCTAGCCAAAAACATTCAGTACTTC
-,TRBJ2-2,TRBV2,many,CASSRDTPNTGELFF,TGTGCCAGCAGCAGGGACACCCCGAACACCGGGGAGCTGTTTTTT
-,TRBJ2-1,TRBV7-9,many,CASSFATSSPEQFF,TGTGCCAGCAGCTTCGCTACTAGTTCCCCTGAGCAGTTCTTC
-,TRBJ1-4,TRBV20-1,few,CSARDGTNEKLFF,TGCAGTGCTCGGGACGGTACTAATGAAAAACTGTTTTTT
-,TRBJ1-2,TRBV12-3/TRBV12-4,few,CASSLRGRGYGYTF,TGTGCCAGCAGTTTACGGGGGAGGGGCTATGGCTACACCTTC
-,TRBJ2-5,TRBV28,few,CASSRSSSGETQYF,TGTGCCAGCAGCCGCTCGTCCAGCGGGGAGACCCAGTACTTC
TRBD2,TRBJ2-5,TRBV12-3/TRBV12-4,-,CASSPGRLAGETQYF,TGTGCCAGCAGCCCAGGGCGACTAGCCGGTGAGACCCAGTACTTC
TRBD2,TRBJ2-3,TRBV7-6,many,CASSLAGGPLTDTQYF,TGTGCCAGCAGCCTTGCGGGGGGCCCTCTCACAGATACGCAGTATTTT
-,TRBJ1-5,TRBV6-2/TRBV6-3,few,CASGGPGAVSNQPQHF,TGTGCCAGCGGGGGCCCAGGGGCCGTTAGCAATCAGCCCCAGCATTTT
-,TRBJ1-3,TRBV29-1,many,CSVEDSNSGNTIYF,TGCAGCGTGGAGGACAGCAACTCTGGAAACACCATATATTTT
TRBD2,TRBJ2-1,TRBV11-1,-,CASSPGGGSYNEQFF,TGTGCCAGCAGCCCGGGAGGAGGCTCCTACAATGAGCAGTTCTTC
-,TRBJ2-3,TRBV10-3,many,CAISELADTQYF,TGTGCCATCAGTGAACTAGCAGATACGCAGTATTTT
-,TRBJ2-7,TRBV7-8,many,CASRPTGNSYEQYF,TGTGCCAGCAGACCCACGGGAAACTCCTACGAGCAGTACTTC
TRBD2,TRBJ2-3,TRBV28,many,CASSLRTSGQSTDTQYF,TGTGCCAGCAGTTTGCGGACTAGCGGACAAAGCACAGATACGCAGTATTTT
TRBD1,TRBJ1-4,TRBV6-5,-,CASSYSSWTGGVGEKLFF,TGTGCCAGCAGTTACTCTTCGTGGACAGGGGGAGTAGGGGAAAAACTGTTTTTT
-,TRBJ1-1,TRBV28,many,CATRAVEGGTEAFF,TGTGCCACCAGAGCGGTCGAGGGGGGCACTGAAGCTTTCTTT
TRBD1,TRBJ1-3,TRBV5-1,few,CASSAGTGVSGNTIYF,TGCGCCAGCAGCGCCGGGACAGGGGTCTCTGGAAACACCATATATTTT
-,TRBJ2-7,TRBV7-9,many,CASSPGTVYEQYF,TGTGCCAGCAGCCCAGGGACGGTCTACGAGCAGTACTTC
-,TRBJ1-3,TRBV28,-,CASSSGGFNTIYF,TGTGCCAGCAGTAGCGGGGGTTTCAACACCATATATTTT
-,TRBJ1-2,TRBV5-1,many,CASSLYGNGYTF,TGCGCCAGCAGCTTGTACGGGAATGGCTACACCTTC
-,TRBJ2-2,TRBV7-8,few,CASSSSDSIRELFF,TGTGCCAGCAGCTCAAGCGACAGTATCAGGGAGCTGTTTTTT
-,TRBJ2-1,TRBV6-2/TRBV6-3,-,CASKPGQGRPFF,TGTGCCAGCAAACCCGGGCAGGGCAGGCCGTTCTTC
-,TRBJ1-5,TRBV21-1,many,CASSSRDRDRYSNQPQHF,TGTGCCAGCAGCTCCCGGGACAGGGACAGGTATAGCAATCAGCCCCAGCATTTT
-,TRBJ2-5,TRBV10-1,-,CASSKRRYQETQYF,TGCGCCAGCAGTAAGAGAAGGTACCAAGAGACCCAGTACTTC
TRBD1,TRBJ1-3,TRBV6-5,few,CASRYPGQGENTIYF,TGTGCCAGCAGGTACCCGGGACAGGGCGAAAACACCATATATTTT
-,TRBJ2-5,TRBV4-3,many,CASSQMSGQETQYF,TGCGCCAGCAGCCAAATGTCAGGTCAAGAGACCCAGTACTTC
-,TRBJ2-7,TRBV5-1,-,CASSLGWGSYEQYF,TGCGCCAGCAGCTTGGGCTGGGGCTCCTACGAGCAGTACTTC
TRBD1,TRBJ1-1,TRBV4-3,few,CASSQDRGPYTEAFF,TGCGCCAGCAGCCAGGACAGGGGGCCCTACACTGAAGCTTTCTTT
TRBD1,TRBJ2-3,TRBV10-3,many,CAIANTGVRTDTQYF,TGTGCCATAGCAAATACAGGGGTCCGCACAGATACGCAGTATTTT
-,TRBJ1-2,TRBV4-3,few,CASSQELGNTRYGYTF,TGCGCCAGCAGCCAAGAGCTGGGTAACACCCGCTATGGCTACACCTTC
-,TRBJ2-5,TRBV12-3/TRBV12-4,many,CASSFESSKETQYF,TGTGCCAGCAGTTTTGAGTCTAGCAAAGAGACCCAGTACTTC
-,TRBJ2-2,TRBV29-1,many,CSAASASGELFF,TGCAGCGCCGCAAGTGCTTCCGGGGAGCTGTTTTTT
-,TRBJ2-1,TRBV20-1,many,CSARGNRGRLDEQFF,TGCAGTGCTAGAGGGAATCGGGGGCGCCTGGATGAGCAGTTCTTC
-,TRBJ1-6,TRBV20-1,-,CSTKTSSYNSPLHF,TGCAGTACGAAGACTAGCTCCTATAATTCACCCCTCCACTTT
-,TRBJ2-5,TRBV20-1,many,CSARESAPGAQYF,TGCAGTGCTAGAGAGAGCGCACCAGGGGCCCAGTACTTC
TRBD1,TRBJ2-6,TRBV10-3,many,CAIRAGTGAGANVLTF,TGTGCCATCAGGGCCGGGACAGGGGCCGGGGCCAACGTCCTGACTTTC
-,TRBJ2-1,TRBV20-1,many,CSARKADSYNEQFF,TGCAGTGCTAGGAAAGCGGATTCCTACAATGAGCAGTTCTTC
-,TRBJ2-3,TRBV20-1,many,CSARSDGGTDTQYF,TGCAGTGCTAGGAGCGATGGGGGGACAGATACGCAGTATTTT
-,TRBJ2-3,TRBV12-3/TRBV12-4,-,CASSFGLTADTQYF,TGTGCCAGCAGTTTCGGACTAACCGCAGATACGCAGTATTTT
-,TRBJ2-1,TRBV6-2/TRBV6-3,few,CASTPGPGYSVDNEQFF,TGTGCCAGCACCCCGGGGCCAGGTTATAGCGTAGACAATGAGCAGTTCTTC
-,TRBJ1-2,TRBV6-1,many,CASSQGLIYNYGYTF,TGTGCCAGCAGCCAGGGGCTAATCTATAACTATGGCTACACCTTC
-,TRBJ2-3,TRBV10-2,-,CASTMAQKPSTDTQYF,TGCGCCAGTACAATGGCCCAGAAACCTAGCACAGATACGCAGTATTTT
-,TRBJ1-1,TRBV5-1,many,CASSLDGGRNTEAFF,TGCGCCAGCAGCTTGGACGGGGGGAGGAACACTGAAGCTTTCTTT
-,TRBJ2-1,TRBV7-2,many,CASSLVWGRGQFF,TGTGCCAGCAGCTTAGTTTGGGGGCGCGGGCAGTTCTTC
-,TRBJ1-4,TRBV7-9,few,CASSLPKKGPDALFF,TGTGCCAGCAGCTTACCTAAAAAAGGCCCGGACGCTCTGTTTTTT
TRBD2,TRBJ2-7,TRBV7-2,-,CASSTIAGLAYEQYF,TGTGCCAGCAGCACAATAGCGGGCCTCGCCTACGAGCAGTACTTC
TRBD2,TRBJ2-3,TRBV2,few,CASSHPGLARDWYF,TGTGCCAGCAGTCATCCGGGACTAGCCCGGGATTGGTATTTT
-,TRBJ1-1,TRBV18,-,CASSPPDTVITEAFF,TGTGCCAGCTCACCACCGGATACGGTGATCACTGAAGCTTTCTTT
-,TRBJ1-1,TRBV5-1,many,CASSLGWGTEAFF,TGTGCCAGCAGCTTAGGTTGGGGGACTGAAGCTTTCTTT
-,TRBJ1-1,TRBV5-6,-,CASSPPGPNTEAFF,TGTGCCAGCAGCCCCCCGGGGCCGAACACTGAAGCTTTCTTT